The T cell receptor (beta chain) under discussion was sequenced for a study of shared T cell receptors in the human thymus. The V gene's germline CDR1 is ENHRY and CDR2 SYGVKD. CDR3 length: 14 amino acids. Trimming stripped 8 bases from V and 0 bases from J, with 11 bases between. Profiling relied on immunoSEQ multiplex PCR, and the TCRdb table lists in-frame clones only, not all of them. Here the sample spans approximately 730,000 clones, 80% to 90% being singletons. These data also featured in a second study, about human thymus T cells. Turning to that study: Corrective surgery for congenital heart defects was being performed on the healthy Finnish infants who were the donors. Resections that were taken during corrective heart surgery supplied the thymus tissue. Thymic and blood repertoires seemed to favor certain V and J genes. Related research has reported that thymic repertoires overlap highly among unrelated individuals.

The sequencing input was thymocytes. The rearrangement joins TRBV10-3 to TRBJ1-5; the D gene is possibly TRBD1 (5 bases). This receptor was taken from a girl in the first two years of life with a congenital heart defect. CDR3 sequence: CAIGGLRSNQPQHF. DNA of the CDR3: TGTGCCATCGGGGGACTTCGTAGCAATCAGCCCCAGCATTTT.